Listed below are T cell receptor beta chains from one sample, sequenced in a study of blood T cell repertoires in COVID-19. TCRdb keeps only in-frame clones here, not all; method: immunoSEQ multiplex PCR. The table shows about 140,000 clones, with 75% to 90% occurring only once. What was sequenced was peripheral blood. Receptor source: an older woman with active COVID-19. Both conserved end residues are trimmed from each CDR3.

j_call v_call cdr3_aa
TRBJ2-3 TRBV19 ASSMDGGRTDTQY
TRBJ1-2 TRBV10-3 AISEDSAHYGYT
TRBJ2-5 TRBV5-1 ASSFTARETQY
TRBJ2-7 TRBV28 ASKGGGDGRYEQY
TRBJ1-1 TRBV29-1 SVQGLRNTEAF
TRBJ2-3 TRBV7-2 ASSRRLGLAGGGDTQY
TRBJ1-4 TRBV19 ASTRGGARSTNEKLF
TRBJ1-1 TRBV7-8 ASSLDRSTEAF
TRBJ2-7 TRBV7-2 ASSSPLLSYEQY
TRBJ2-3 TRBV4-2 ASSQGNRWSSDTQY
TRBJ2-5 TRBV7-7 ASSLSRVETQY
TRBJ2-2 TRBV24-1 ATTGRDRDTGELF
TRBJ1-1 TRBV7-8 ASSPDRGAF
TRBJ2-7 TRBV3-1/TRBV3-2 ASSQDGLAGTYEQY
TRBJ2-7 TRBV6-6 ASSGGNSYEQY
TRBJ1-1 TRBV7-3 ASSLGTTGAEAF
TRBJ1-2 TRBV27 ASRPRDRGRGYT
TRBJ2-7 TRBV6-5 ASNLVAGGWEQY
TRBJ2-5 TRBV10-3 AIRRNSGREETQY
TRBJ1-3 TRBV21-1 ASSKVIGRCTIY
TRBJ2-1 TRBV18 ASSTRGADEQF
TRBJ1-5 TRBV23-1 ASSQPGEAGGDSNQPQH
TRBJ1-2 TRBV5-1 ASSFADRAGGYT
TRBJ2-2 TRBV6-2/TRBV6-3 ASSRTSGRSNTGELF
TRBJ1-1 TRBV7-2 ASSLGQGTEAF
TRBJ1-2 TRBV9 ASSLEPGQGHANYGYT
TRBJ1-3 TRBV5-4 ASSFEDFGNTIY
TRBJ1-3 TRBV21-1 ASSRNGQGGSGNTIY
TRBJ1-4 TRBV4-1 ASSQAGVTNEKLF
TRBJ1-2 TRBV18 ASSPPSSLRSGYT
TRBJ2-3 TRBV7-9 ASSLSRGTGGNTQY
TRBJ2-1 TRBV19 ASSLRLAGPYNEQF
TRBJ2-1 TRBV7-9 ASSFRDSINGEQF
TRBJ1-4 TRBV7-8 ASSLVSGPLREKLF
TRBJ1-1 TRBV7-9 ASSLEQVNTEAF
TRBJ2-7 TRBV28 ASSQPPGQGS
TRBJ2-5 TRBV29-1 SVQRNTGGETQY
TRBJ1-2 TRBV28 ASSIGTLENGYT
TRBJ2-2 TRBV7-6 ASSLHVTSGSGELF
TRBJ2-1 TRBV3-1/TRBV3-2 ASRRLGRTSSYNEQF
TRBJ1-5 TRBV18 ASTVTTNQPQH
TRBJ2-6 TRBV4-3 ASSQINSGANVLT
TRBJ1-2 TRBV11-2 ASSPQGYYGYT
TRBJ1-6 TRBV23-1 ASSHSVGSYNSPLH
TRBJ2-2 TRBV5-6 ASSLKGGRATGELF
TRBJ2-4 TRBV14 ASSPIPGQEANIQY
TRBJ2-1 TRBV5-4 ASSTGGAYNEQF
TRBJ2-7 TRBV19 ARGSGQVMDEQY
TRBJ2-7 TRBV28 ASSLGGDEQY
TRBJ1-1 TRBV28 ASSLWSRDRFEAF
TRBJ2-1 TRBV6-2/TRBV6-3 ASSLGTSGRRGEQF
TRBJ2-7 TRBV2 ASSRDRGASSYEQY
TRBJ2-3 TRBV12-3/TRBV12-4 ASSFLFTDTQY